The 21 T cell receptor beta chains given below trace back to one sample, sequenced in a study of shared clonotypes between healthy human individuals. Sequencing was performed with immunoSEQ multiplex PCR; in TCRdb, only in-frame clones are kept and a portion is missing. The sample comprises some 2,500,000 clones, approximately 94% of which are singletons, and 0.36% rests with the top ten. Input material: naive CD4+ T cells from PBMCs. Documented subset: CD45RA+ positively selected. The receptors come from a man between 18 and 29 years old in good health. Some clones in this sample may be carry-over from other donors' samples.

Details on this clone: The sample has other DNA sequences that encode this CDR3 too. The genes are TRBV5-1 and TRBJ2-5; D is perhaps TRBD2 (6 bases). The CDR3 totals 13 residues. Between the trimmed V and J ends, which lost 4 bases and 1 base, there was a span of 8 bases. Germline V gene lookup returns CDR1 SGHRS and CDR2 YFSETQ. In DNA form, the CDR3 reads TGCGCCAGCAGCGCCGGGAGCCAAGAGACCCAGTACTTC. Translation gives CASSAGSQETQYF.

As for this clone: This sample also contains other DNA sequences that code for the same CDR3. The chain uses TRBV7-7 and TRBJ1-1; no firm D call. Germline values: CDR1 SSHAT, CDR2 FNYEAQ (reference sequence). The V end was cut by 1 base, the J end by 5 bases, with 8 bases between. This CDR3 has 13 amino acids. CDR3 nucleotides: TGTGCCAGCAGCTTAGGGACGGGGACTGAAGCTTTCTTT. Its protein is CASSLGTGTEAFF.

Only one count was recorded for this clone. This sample includes further DNA sequences coding for the same CDR3. The rearrangement links TRBV7-3 to TRBJ2-1; D gene ambiguous. The CDR3 spans 15 residues. From germline, CDR1 is SGHTA and CDR2 FQGTGA. With 2 bases removed from V and 0 bases from J, the gap between germline ends came to 8 bases. CDR3 coding DNA: TGTGCCAGCAGCTTACAGCAGAGCTCCTACAATGAGCAGTTCTTC. Translated: CASSLQQSSYNEQFF. The variable domain in full, with the rest retrieved from reference TRBV7-3 and TRBJ2-1, is GAGVSQTPSNKVTEKGKYVELRCDPISGHTALYWYRQSLGQGPEFLIYFQGTGAADDSGLPNDRFFAVRPEGSVSTLKIQRTERGDSAVYLCASSLQQSSYNEQFFGPGTRLTVL.

Concerning this clone: This specimen includes other DNA sequences encoding the same CDR3. The genes are TRBV5-1 and TRBJ2-7; 11 bases are a match to TRBD2. Trimming took 4 bases from V and 0 from J; bases not matched to a gene: 3. CDR1 is SGHRS and CDR2 is YFSETQ in the germline V gene. The CDR3 spans 15 residues. The CDR3 bases are TGCGCCAGCAGCCCGGGACTAGCGGACTCCTACGAGCAGTACTTC. It specifies CASSPGLADSYEQYF.

This CDR3 reads CASSENTGEGTTQYF. CDR3 DNA: TGTGCCAGCAGTGAAAATACGGGTGAGGGGACGACCCAGTACTTC. The J gene is TRBJ2-5, the V gene TRBV6-1; perhaps D is TRBD1 or TRBD2 (5 bases each). From germline, CDR1 is MNHNS and CDR2 SASEGT. The CDR3 covers 15 residues. V was pared by 2 bases and J by 7 bases, with 17 bases between.

The chain has TRBV10-2 and TRBJ2-5, with TRBD1 matching 9 bases. Germline CDR1 and CDR2: WSHSY and SAAADI. The J segment lost 4 bases and the V segment lost 5 bases, leaving 5 bases of the junction unmatched. This CDR3 has 14 amino acids. The CDR3 bases are TGCGCCAGCAGTTCGACAGGGGGGGGAGAGACCCAGTACTTC. It yields the protein CASSSTGGGETQYF.

This chain joins TRBV28 and TRBJ2-3, with TRBD1 matching over 11 bases. V was pared by 5 bases and J by 5 bases, with 21 bases of the junction left unmatched. The CDR3 extends over 20 amino acids. CDR1 is MDHEN and CDR2 is SYDVKM in the germline V gene. The CDR3 here is CASSTPFWTGGGFFGDTQYF. CDR3 nucleotides: TGTGCCAGCAGTACCCCTTTCTGGACAGGGGGCGGCTTTTTTGGAGATACGCAGTATTTT.

The chain couples TRBV5-4 to TRBJ2-5; tentatively, D is TRBD2 (6 bases). Germline CDR1 and CDR2: SGHNT and YYREEE (reference sequence). V lost 2 bases, J lost 4 bases, and 12 bases lay in between. The CDR3 is 14 residues long. The chain's CDR3 is CASSFFGGLETQYF. In DNA, the CDR3 is TGTGCCAGCAGCTTTTTCGGGGGTTTAGAGACCCAGTACTTC.

This rearrangement joins TRBV6-1 to TRBJ1-5, with D uncertain. The CDR3 spans 14 residues. The germline V and J ends were trimmed by 3 bases and 0 bases, with 6 bases remaining between them. Germline lookup yields CDR1 MNHNS and CDR2 SASEGT. The CDR3 here is CASSDQYSNQPQHF. CDR3 bases: TGTGCCAGCAGTGATCAGTATAGCAATCAGCCCCAGCATTTT.

On this clone itself: This specimen includes other DNA sequences encoding the same CDR3. This chain uses TRBV7-3 with TRBJ2-6; D possibly uses TRBD1 or TRBD2 (5 bases each). Trimming stripped 0 bases from V and 2 bases from J, with 5 bases between. The germline V gene encodes CDR1 SGHTA and CDR2 FQGTGA. CDR3 size: 15 residues. The CDR3 bases are TGTGCCAGCAGCTTAACGGGGGCTGGGGCCAACGTCCTGACTTTC. It translates to CASSLTGAGANVLTF.

V usage is TRBV5-1 and J usage is TRBJ1-1; a possible D gene is TRBD1 (6 bases). The germline V and J ends were trimmed by 3 bases and 2 bases, with 11 bases remaining between them. The CDR3 contains 14 residues. The germline gives CDR1 SGHRS, CDR2 YFSETQ. CDR3 in DNA: TGCGCCAGCAGCTACAGGGTACCAAACACTGAAGCTTTCTTT. Its translation is CASSYRVPNTEAFF.

This clone was found a few times. CDR3 sequence: CASRDRQAFF. The CDR3 coding sequence is TGTGCCAGCCGGGACAGACAAGCTTTCTTT. The genes are TRBV28 and TRBJ1-1; 7 bases fit TRBD1. J gave up 9 bases and V 8 bases, and 3 bases lay outside the gene matches. The CDR3 has 10 amino acids. Germline CDR1 reads MDHEN; CDR2 reads SYDVKM.

The chain carries TRBV6-1 and TRBJ2-1, with D possibly matching TRBD2 (6 bases). The germline V gene encodes CDR1 MNHNS and CDR2 SASEGT. Trimming removed 2 bases from V and 0 bases from J, with 14 bases in between. The CDR3 consists of 17 residues. CDR3 amino acids: CASSERPSVSSYNEQFF. The CDR3, as DNA: TGTGCCAGCAGTGAACGACCTAGCGTATCCTCCTACAATGAGCAGTTCTTC.

Here the CDR3 DNA reads TGTGCCAGCAGCCAAGCTTCTTACACTGAAGCTTTCTTT. Protein product: CASSQASYTEAFF. The chain is built from TRBV4-2 and TRBJ1-1, with D uncertain. The CDR3 loop spans 13 amino acids. The germline V gene has CDR1 LGHNA and CDR2 YNFKEQ. V was clipped by 1 base and J by 3 bases, with 6 bases between them.

The V call is TRBV7-2, the J call TRBJ1-4; D might be TRBD1 (5 bases). Trimming removed 2 bases from V and 5 bases from J, with 15 bases in between. Germline V gives CDR1 SGHTA, CDR2 FQGNSA. The CDR3 has 16 residues. For the CDR3, the DNA is TGTGCCAGCAGCTTAAGGCGGGGCCCAGAGAATGAAAAACTGTTTTTT. Its translation: CASSLRRGPENEKLFF.

J is TRBJ1-5 and V is TRBV6-1, with a tentative D call TRBD1 (6 bases). V was pared by 0 bases and J by 7 bases, with 13 bases between. This CDR3 contains 15 residues. Germline V gene lookup returns CDR1 MNHNS and CDR2 SASEGT. CDR3 loop: CASSEALQGWQPQHF. In DNA form, the CDR3 reads TGTGCCAGCAGTGAAGCGCTTCAGGGGTGGCAGCCCCAGCATTTT.

V and J are TRBV29-1 and TRBJ2-1; possibly TRBD2 for D (6 bases). V was trimmed by 4 bases and J by 5 bases, leaving 15 bases between them. The CDR3 is 14 amino acids. Germline CDR1 and CDR2: SQVTM and ANQGSEA. The DNA of the CDR3 is TGCAGCGTTGTATCCGGGAGAGCGGACAATGAGCAGTTCTTC. Residues: CSVVSGRADNEQFF.

This clone was detected only once. The gene calls are TRBV5-1 and TRBJ2-7, with 11 bases fitting TRBD1. Germline CDR1 and CDR2: SGHRS and YFSETQ. The V and J ends lost 4 bases and 1 base, in that order; junction bases with no gene match: 7. The CDR3 consists of 16 residues. As DNA, the CDR3 is TGCGCCAGCAGCGGCCCGGGACAGGGGGTTTCCTACGAGCAGTACTTC. Amino acid sequence: CASSGPGQGVSYEQYF. Looking up the rest from reference TRBV5-1 and TRBJ2-7 gives the full variable domain: KAGVTQTPRYLIKTRGQQVTLSCSPISGHRSVSWYQQTPGQGLQFLFEYFSETQRNKGNFPGRFSGRQFSNSRSEMNVSTLELGDSALYLCASSGPGQGVSYEQYFGPGTRLTVT.

V usage is TRBV27 and J usage is TRBJ2-4; D not resolved. The CDR3 is 15 residues long. Germline CDR1 reads MNHEY; CDR2 reads SMNVEV (reference sequence). Trimming cost V 2 bases and J 0 bases, with 8 bases left between them. The CDR3 nucleotides are TGTGCCAGCAGTTTAGTTGGCCTAGCCAAAAACATTCAGTACTTC. Translated, it gives CASSLVGLAKNIQYF.

V and J are TRBV27 and TRBJ1-4; a possible D gene is TRBD1 (6 bases). Trimming took off 3 bases at V and 8 bases at J, with 19 bases between the two ends. The germline V gene has CDR1 MNHEY and CDR2 SMNVEV (reference sequence). The CDR3 runs 16 residues. As DNA, the CDR3 is TGTGCCAGCAGTTTTCAGGGGATGCTGCAGGGCGAAAAACTGTTTTTT. Translation: CASSFQGMLQGEKLFF.

The J gene is TRBJ2-3, the V gene TRBV7-3; 8 bases are shared with TRBD1. This CDR3 comprises 14 residues. Germline values: CDR1 SGHTA, CDR2 FQGTGA. The trim removed 5 bases at V and 5 bases at J, leaving 6 bases unmatched. The CDR3 sequence: CASSRTGPLDTQYF. In nucleotides, the CDR3 is TGTGCCAGCAGCAGGACAGGGCCACTAGATACGCAGTATTTT.